Listed below are T cell receptor beta chains from one sample, sequenced in a study of breast tumors, draining lymph nodes, adjacent tissues. TCRdb re-called the multiplex PCR reads through MiXCR, storing one row per CDR3 protein. The sample lists about 200,000 distinct CDR3 sequences; roughly 29% were seen once. What was sequenced was axillary lymph node tissue. These receptors were collected from a female donor with breast cancer. Some clones in this sample may be carry-over from other donors' samples. Each CDR3 is given with its conserved first and last residue. The order of the fields is D gene, clone size, V gene, CDR3 protein. The D gene is left open where the match is weak. A clone size is listed for some rows: how often the clone was seen (once, few, many), or a class if it is expanded.

D gene: TRBD2
clone size: many
V gene: TRBV7-2
CDR3 protein: CASSPGGGRASSEQYF

D gene: -
clone size: -
V gene: TRBV2
CDR3 protein: CASSRDSGYEQHF

D gene: -
clone size: many
V gene: TRBV30
CDR3 protein: CAWEGGYGYTF

D gene: TRBD1
clone size: many
V gene: TRBV5-1
CDR3 protein: CASSQRQGAGNEKLFF

D gene: -
clone size: -
V gene: TRBV20-1
CDR3 protein: CSARPTSEQYF

D gene: -
clone size: -
V gene: TRBV2
CDR3 protein: CASRLAGDSGYTF

D gene: -
clone size: many
V gene: TRBV19
CDR3 protein: CASSSLPTGEGDTDTQYF

D gene: -
clone size: many
V gene: TRBV7-2
CDR3 protein: CASSSLSGLETQYF

D gene: -
clone size: many
V gene: TRBV10-3
CDR3 protein: CAISDRAGETQYF

D gene: TRBD2
clone size: many
V gene: TRBV20-1
CDR3 protein: CSARDSGGGEQYF

D gene: TRBD1
clone size: -
V gene: TRBV11-3
CDR3 protein: CASRPRGQGYSPLHF

D gene: -
clone size: -
V gene: TRBV11-2
CDR3 protein: CASSLQVGTQYF

D gene: -
clone size: many
V gene: TRBV2
CDR3 protein: CASSVEGRGLAKLFF

D gene: -
clone size: -
V gene: TRBV15
CDR3 protein: CATSRRPGRKTDTQYF

D gene: -
clone size: -
V gene: TRBV20-1
CDR3 protein: CSVRVLGPRETQCF

D gene: -
clone size: -
V gene: TRBV6-6
CDR3 protein: CASSHSRDNQETQYF

D gene: TRBD1
clone size: -
V gene: TRBV18
CDR3 protein: CASSPGQGTKGNTIYF